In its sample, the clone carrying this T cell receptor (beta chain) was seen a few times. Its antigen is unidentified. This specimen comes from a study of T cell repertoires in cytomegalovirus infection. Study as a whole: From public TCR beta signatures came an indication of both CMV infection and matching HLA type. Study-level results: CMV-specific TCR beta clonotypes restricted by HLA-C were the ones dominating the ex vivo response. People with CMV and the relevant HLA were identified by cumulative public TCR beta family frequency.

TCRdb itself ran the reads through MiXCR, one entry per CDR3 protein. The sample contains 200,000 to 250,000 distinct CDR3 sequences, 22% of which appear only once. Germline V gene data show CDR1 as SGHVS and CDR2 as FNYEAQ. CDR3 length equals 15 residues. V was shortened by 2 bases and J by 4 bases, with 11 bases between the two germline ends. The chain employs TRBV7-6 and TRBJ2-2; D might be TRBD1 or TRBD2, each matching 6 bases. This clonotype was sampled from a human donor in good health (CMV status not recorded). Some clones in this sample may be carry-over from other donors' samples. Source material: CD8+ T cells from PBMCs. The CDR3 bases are TGTGCCAGCAGCTTATCGGGGGCCTTCACCGGGGAGCTGTTTTTT. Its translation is CASSLSGAFTGELFF.